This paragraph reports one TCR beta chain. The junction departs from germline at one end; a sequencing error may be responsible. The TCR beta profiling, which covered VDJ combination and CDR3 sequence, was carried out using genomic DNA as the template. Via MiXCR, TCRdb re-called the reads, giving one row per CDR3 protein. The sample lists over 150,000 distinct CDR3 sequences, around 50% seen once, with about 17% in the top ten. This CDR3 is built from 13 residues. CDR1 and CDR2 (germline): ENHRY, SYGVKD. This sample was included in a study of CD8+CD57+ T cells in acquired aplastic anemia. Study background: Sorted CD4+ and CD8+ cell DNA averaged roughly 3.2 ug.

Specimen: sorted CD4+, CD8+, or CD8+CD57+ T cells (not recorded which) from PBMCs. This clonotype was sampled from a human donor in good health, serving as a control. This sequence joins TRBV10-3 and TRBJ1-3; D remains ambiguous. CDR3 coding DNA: TGTGCCAGCAGTTACGAAGTCCTGAACACCATATATTTT. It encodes CASSYEVLNTIYF.